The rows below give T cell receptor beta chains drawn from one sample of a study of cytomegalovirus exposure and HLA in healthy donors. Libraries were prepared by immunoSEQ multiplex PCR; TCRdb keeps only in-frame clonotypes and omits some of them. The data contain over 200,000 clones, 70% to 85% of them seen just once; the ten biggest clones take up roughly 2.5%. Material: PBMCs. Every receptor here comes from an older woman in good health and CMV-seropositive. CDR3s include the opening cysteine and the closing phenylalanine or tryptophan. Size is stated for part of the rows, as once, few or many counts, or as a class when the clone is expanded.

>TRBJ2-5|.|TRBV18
CASSPRGFYQETQYF
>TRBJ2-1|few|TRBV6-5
CASTSTSYNEQFF
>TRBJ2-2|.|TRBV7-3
CASSPPGLAAGELFF
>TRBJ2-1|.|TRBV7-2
CASSVVGLAGGPNEQFF
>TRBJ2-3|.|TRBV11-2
CASSLGTGGSTDTQYF
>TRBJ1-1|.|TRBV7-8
CASNPGSTTEAFF
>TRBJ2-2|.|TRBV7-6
CASSSPQGIPGELFF
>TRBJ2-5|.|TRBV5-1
CASSLAETQYF
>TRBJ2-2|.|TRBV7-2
CASSSSSGGTGELFF
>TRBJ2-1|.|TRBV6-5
CASSRLAGGFEQFF
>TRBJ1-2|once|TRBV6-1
CASSETPLSGTFGYTF
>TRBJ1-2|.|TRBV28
CASRTGGQGETF
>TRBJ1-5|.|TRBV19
CASSMAGPQHF
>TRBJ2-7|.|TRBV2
CASSEVVAGVAEQYF
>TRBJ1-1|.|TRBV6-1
CASSWTGRNTEAFF
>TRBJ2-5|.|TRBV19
CATTTGKETQYF
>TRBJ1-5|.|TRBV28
CASSTLPDPLEGQPQHF
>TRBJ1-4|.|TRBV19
CASSFPGQGANEKLFF
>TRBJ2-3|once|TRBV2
CASSEQGATPTDTQYF
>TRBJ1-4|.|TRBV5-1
CASSSRDLNEKLFF
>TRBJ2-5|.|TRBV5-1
CASSLVVGAPEYF
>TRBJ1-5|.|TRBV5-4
CASSLAGGNQPQHF
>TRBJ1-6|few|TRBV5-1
CASSSSGTGGYSPLHF
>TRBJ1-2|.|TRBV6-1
CASSEFRVGGYTF
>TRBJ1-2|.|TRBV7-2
CASSLDRSYGYTF
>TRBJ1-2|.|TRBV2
CASSDRRSYGYTF
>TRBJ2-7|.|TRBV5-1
CASSLATGPYEQYF
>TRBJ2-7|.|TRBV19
CASSSGFSYEQYF
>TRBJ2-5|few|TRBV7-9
CASTPRGSQETQYF
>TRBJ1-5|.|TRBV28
CASSFVWGQGPNQPQHF
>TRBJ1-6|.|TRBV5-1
CASSLRQDNSPLHF
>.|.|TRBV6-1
CASSETGTGGDEQYF
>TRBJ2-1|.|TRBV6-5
CASSYSPSGRTNEQFF
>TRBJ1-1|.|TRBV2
CASSEGGNTEAFF
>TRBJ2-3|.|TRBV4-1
CASSQGLAGSVDTQYF
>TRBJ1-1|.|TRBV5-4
CASSTGQGARTEAFF
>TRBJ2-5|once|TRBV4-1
CASSHRDRGQETQYF
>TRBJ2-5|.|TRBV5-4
CASSSPGLAGVVETQYF
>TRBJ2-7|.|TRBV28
CASSTPGQAYEQYF